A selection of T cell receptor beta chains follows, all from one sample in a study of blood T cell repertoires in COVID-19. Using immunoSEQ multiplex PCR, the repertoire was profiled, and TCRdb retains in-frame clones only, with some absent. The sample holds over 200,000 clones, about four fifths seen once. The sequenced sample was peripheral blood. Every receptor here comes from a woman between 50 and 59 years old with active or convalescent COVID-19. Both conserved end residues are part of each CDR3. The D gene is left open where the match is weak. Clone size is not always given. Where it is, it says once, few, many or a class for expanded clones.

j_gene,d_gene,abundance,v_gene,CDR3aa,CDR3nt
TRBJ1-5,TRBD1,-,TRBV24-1,CATSERTGSNQPQHF,TGTGCCACCAGTGAGAGGACAGGTTCGAATCAGCCCCAGCATTTT
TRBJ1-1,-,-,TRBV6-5,CASSPPRGINTEAFF,TGTGCCAGCAGCCCCCCGAGGGGGATAAACACTGAAGCTTTCTTT
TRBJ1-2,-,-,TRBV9,CASARQGGYGYTF,TGTGCCAGCGCGCGGCAGGGAGGTTATGGCTACACCTTC
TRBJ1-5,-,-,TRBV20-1,CSASPTRVWPQHF,TGCAGTGCTAGTCCGACCCGGGTATGGCCCCAGCATTTT
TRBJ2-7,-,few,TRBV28,CASSYPGLSSYEQYF,TGTGCCAGCAGTTATCCGGGACTTAGCTCCTACGAGCAGTACTTC
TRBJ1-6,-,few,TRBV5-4,CASSLAAGVDSPLHF,TGTGCCAGCAGCTTGGCCGCGGGAGTCGATTCACCCCTCCACTTT
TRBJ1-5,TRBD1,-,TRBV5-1,CASSSTGTDQPQHF,TGCGCCAGCAGCTCGACAGGGACCGATCAGCCCCAGCATTTT
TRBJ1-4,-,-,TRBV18,CASSITSNEKLFF,TGTGCCAGCTCGATAACTTCTAATGAAAAACTGTTTTTT
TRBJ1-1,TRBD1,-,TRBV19,CASSIQGQGPEAFF,TGTGCCAGTAGTATACAGGGACAGGGCCCTGAAGCTTTCTTT
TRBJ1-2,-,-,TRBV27,CASSPRGGRYYGYTF,TGTGCCAGCAGTCCTCGGGGGGGCCGATACTATGGCTACACCTTC
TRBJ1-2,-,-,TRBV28,CASSFSKGGNGYTF,TGTGCCAGCAGTTTTTCCAAAGGAGGCAATGGCTACACCTTC